This T cell receptor (beta chain) was documented in a study of shared clonotypes between healthy human individuals. Germline-derived CDR1 and CDR2 are MDHEN and SYDVKM. V lost 3 bases and J lost 8, with 11 bases in between. The CDR3 covers 13 residues. Generated by immunoSEQ multiplex PCR, the TCRdb table keeps only in-frame clones and is missing some. The sample lists approximately 2.5 million clones; approximately 93% were seen once. This clone appeared once. The identical CDR3 is also encoded by other nucleotide sequences in the sample. This chain joins TRBV28 and TRBJ2-1; perhaps D is TRBD1 or TRBD2 (7 bases each). This sequence originates from a man in his late teens or twenties in good health. Some clones in this sample may be carry-over from other donors' samples. Sequenced input: naive CD4+ T cells from PBMCs. Subset here: CD45RA+ positively selected. CDR3 amino acids: CASSFSGGDEQFF. CDR3 bases: TGTGCCAGCAGTTTTTCAGGGGGGGATGAGCAGTTCTTC.